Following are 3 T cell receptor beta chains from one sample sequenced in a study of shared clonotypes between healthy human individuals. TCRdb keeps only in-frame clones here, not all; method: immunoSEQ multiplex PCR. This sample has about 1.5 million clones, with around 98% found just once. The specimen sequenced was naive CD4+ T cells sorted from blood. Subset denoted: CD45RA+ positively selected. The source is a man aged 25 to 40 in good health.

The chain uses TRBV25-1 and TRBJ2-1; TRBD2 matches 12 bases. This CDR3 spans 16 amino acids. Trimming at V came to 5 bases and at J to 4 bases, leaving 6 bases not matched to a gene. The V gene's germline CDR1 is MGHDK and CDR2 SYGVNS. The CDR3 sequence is CASSKTSGRGYNEQFF. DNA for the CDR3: TGTGCCAGCAGTAAGACTAGCGGGAGAGGGTACAATGAGCAGTTCTTC.

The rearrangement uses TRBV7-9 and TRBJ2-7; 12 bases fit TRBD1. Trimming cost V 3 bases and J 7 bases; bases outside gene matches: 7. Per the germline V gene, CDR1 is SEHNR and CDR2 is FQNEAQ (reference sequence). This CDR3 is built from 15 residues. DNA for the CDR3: TGTGCCAGCAGCTTCTCGGGACAGGGGGCACTAGAGCAGTACTTC. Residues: CASSFSGQGALEQYF.

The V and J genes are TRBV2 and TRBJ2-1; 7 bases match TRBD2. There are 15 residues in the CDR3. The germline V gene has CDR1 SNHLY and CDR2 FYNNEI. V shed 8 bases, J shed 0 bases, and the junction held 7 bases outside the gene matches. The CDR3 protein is CASLLAPSSYNEQFF. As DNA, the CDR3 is TGTGCCAGCTTACTAGCGCCGAGCTCCTACAATGAGCAGTTCTTC.